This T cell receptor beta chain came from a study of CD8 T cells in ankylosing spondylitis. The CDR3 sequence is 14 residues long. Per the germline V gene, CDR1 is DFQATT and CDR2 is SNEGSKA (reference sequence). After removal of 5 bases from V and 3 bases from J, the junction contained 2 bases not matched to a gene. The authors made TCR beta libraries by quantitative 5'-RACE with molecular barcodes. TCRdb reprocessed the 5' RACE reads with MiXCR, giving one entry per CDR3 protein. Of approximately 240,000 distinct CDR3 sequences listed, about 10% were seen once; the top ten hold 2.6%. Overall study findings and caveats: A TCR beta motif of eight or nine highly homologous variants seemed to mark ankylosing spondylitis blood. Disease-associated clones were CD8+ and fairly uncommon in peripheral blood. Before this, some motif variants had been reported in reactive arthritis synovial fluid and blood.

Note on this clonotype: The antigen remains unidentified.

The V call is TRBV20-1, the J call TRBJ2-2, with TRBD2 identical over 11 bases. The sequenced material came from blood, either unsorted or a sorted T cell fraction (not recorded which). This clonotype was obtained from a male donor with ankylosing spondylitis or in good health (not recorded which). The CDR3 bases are TGCAGTGCTCTAGCGGGGGGATACACCGGGGAGCTGTTTTTT. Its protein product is CSALAGGYTGELFF.